This note documents a single TCR beta chain sequence. Its cognate antigen is unknown. The source of the sample is a study of CD8 T cells in ankylosing spondylitis. Whole-study results and caveats: Certain motif variants had earlier been reported in reactive arthritis synovial fluid and blood. As reported, disease-linked clones showed significant enrichment in matched ankylosing spondylitis synovial fluid. One TCR beta motif, made up of several highly homologous variants, appeared characteristic of ankylosing spondylitis blood.

V shed 3 bases, J shed 7 bases, and the junction held 9 bases outside the gene matches. The CDR3 has 15 residues. By quantitative 5'-RACE with molecular barcodes, the TCR beta libraries were made. TCRdb reanalysed the 5' RACE reads using MiXCR and keeps one entry per CDR3 protein. This table has about 540,000 distinct CDR3 sequences, about 13% appearing once. J is TRBJ1-5 and V is TRBV12-3 or TRBV12-4, with 7 bases aligning to TRBD1. The source of this sequence is a male donor with ankylosing spondylitis. The sample comprised blood, either unsorted or a sorted T cell fraction (not recorded which). The CDR3 loop is CASSFGTAPVQPQHF. The CDR3 DNA reads TGTGCCAGCAGTTTCGGGACAGCTCCGGTACAGCCCCAGCATTTT.